Following are 5 T cell receptor beta chains from one sample sequenced in a study of cytomegalovirus exposure and HLA in healthy donors. 13 Jbeta primers and 60 Vbeta primers were used for the PCR. Sequenced by immunoSEQ multiplex PCR; TCRdb stores in-frame clones only, minus some. The data contain some 140,000 clones, roughly 80% of them singletons. Sequenced sample: PBMCs. These receptors were collected from a man aged 35 to 55 in good health and CMV-seronegative.

The chain carries TRBV6-6 and TRBJ2-5; D is undetermined. V lost 4 bases, J lost 2 bases, and 5 bases lay in between. The CDR3 has 12 amino acids. In germline, CDR1 is MNHNY, CDR2 SVGAGI (reference sequence). The chain's CDR3 is CASSFIQETQYF. Written as DNA, the CDR3 is TGTGCCAGCAGTTTTATACAAGAGACCCAGTACTTC.

The V gene is TRBV19, the J gene TRBJ2-5, with D perhaps TRBD1 (7 bases). This CDR3 region has 15 residues. Per the germline V gene, CDR1 is LNHDA and CDR2 is SQIVND (reference sequence). The V and J ends lost 3 bases and 6 bases respectively, with 17 bases between them. The CDR3 loop is CASSIDREVSKTQYF. CDR3 DNA: TGTGCCAGTAGTATTGACAGGGAGGTATCGAAGACCCAGTACTTC.

The V gene is TRBV2, the J gene TRBJ1-6; D is uncertain. The germline CDR1 and CDR2 sequences are SNHLY and FYNNEI. The CDR3 has 17 residues. V shed 3 bases and J shed 0 bases, with 12 bases lying between them. The CDR3 sequence is CASSDEGPSSYNSPLHF. CDR3 coding DNA: TGTGCCAGCAGTGATGAGGGTCCAAGCTCCTATAATTCACCCCTCCACTTT.

This clone was detected only once. The chain recombines TRBV4-3 with TRBJ1-2, with 11 nucleotides matching TRBD1. The CDR3 length is 16 residues. Trimming removed 0 bases from V and 3 bases from J; junction bases left unmatched: 3. The germline CDR1 and CDR2 sequences are LGHNA and YSLEER. The CDR3 reads CASSQEGQGGYYGYTF. In DNA form, the CDR3 reads TGCGCCAGCAGCCAAGAGGGACAGGGGGGTTACTATGGCTACACCTTC.

The CDR3 reads CAISPTRDQPQHF. Written as DNA, the CDR3 is TGTGCCATCAGCCCGACACGAGATCAGCCCCAGCATTTT. The V call is TRBV10-3, the J call TRBJ1-5; no definite D call. Germline assignment: CDR1 ENHRY and CDR2 SYGVKD. The CDR3 length is 13 residues. V was cut by 6 bases and J by 5 bases, with 11 bases left in between.